The next 5 T cell receptor beta chains were all read from a single sample in a study of response to subunit inactivated influenza vaccine. TCRdb fed the RT-PCR reads into MiXCR, producing one record per CDR3 protein. The sample includes around 790,000 distinct CDR3 sequences, 21% seen only once; the top ten take approximately 10%. The source material was PBMCs from blood, sampled 5 days after vaccination. Receptor source: a man aged 45 to 65 who received an inactivated influenza vaccine.

The table lists this clonotype with many counts. V and J are TRBV11-2 and TRBJ2-1; 10 bases are shared with TRBD2. The V gene end was trimmed by 8 bases and the J gene end by 0 bases; junction bases not matched to a gene: 16. This CDR3 comprises 19 residues. Germline CDR1 reads SGHAT; CDR2 reads FQNNGV. The CDR3 region is CASAWDASGGMSSYNEQFF. In DNA, the CDR3 is TGTGCCAGCGCATGGGACGCTAGCGGGGGAATGAGCTCCTACAATGAGCAGTTCTTC.

The chain joins TRBV12-3 or TRBV12-4 to TRBJ2-5, with 11 bases matching TRBD1. The CDR3 has 16 residues. V shed 5 bases and J 4 bases; nucleotides not matched to a gene: 9. CDR3 loop: CASSHGQGASGETQYF. The CDR3 bases are TGTGCCAGCAGTCACGGACAGGGGGCATCGGGAGAGACCCAGTACTTC.

The chain uses TRBV4-3 and TRBJ1-2, with D perhaps TRBD1 (5 bases). The length of the CDR3 is 16 residues. CDR1 and CDR2 from the germline V gene are LGHNA and YSLEER. Between the trimmed V and J ends, which lost 0 bases and 1 base, there was a span of 12 bases. CDR3: CASSQDQARVNYGYTF. The CDR3 coding sequence is TGCGCCAGCAGCCAAGATCAGGCCAGGGTTAACTATGGCTACACCTTC.

This chain connects TRBV20-1 to TRBJ2-7; D is possibly TRBD2 (7 bases). Trimming took 8 bases from V and 2 from J, leaving 16 bases between them. Germline CDR1 DFQATT, CDR2 SNEGSKA (reference sequence). The CDR3 spans 13 residues. For the CDR3, the DNA is TGCAGTCCACGGGGGGCCGTGACCTACGAGCAGTACTTC. It yields the protein CSPRGAVTYEQYF.

This clonotype was recorded a few times. The chain is built from TRBV9 and TRBJ1-1, with TRBD1 as a possible D gene (6 bases). The CDR3 length is 15 residues. Germline CDR1 SGDLS, CDR2 YYNGEE. V gave up 0 bases and J gave up 5 bases, with 14 bases separating them. DNA of the CDR3: TGTGCCAGCAGCGTAGGGGGGACATTCAAGACTGAAGCTTTCTTT. This encodes CASSVGGTFKTEAFF.